A selection of T cell receptor beta chains follows, all from one sample in a study of T cell changes during pregnancy in multiple sclerosis. This table comes from immunoSEQ multiplex PCR, and its TCRdb copy is limited to in-frame clones, with some not included. The sample comprises fewer than 40,000 clones, 90% of which are singletons, and roughly 10% rests with the top ten. This specimen was CD8+ T cells from peripheral blood mononuclear cells, taken before pregnancy. The origin of the receptors is a female donor with multiple sclerosis, enrolled in a pregnancy study. The CDR3 runs from the conserved cysteine through the conserved F or W.

>TRBV11-1|TRBJ2-7
CASSLEVGASYEQYF
>TRBV7-2|TRBJ1-6
CASSPQRNPGISDSPLHF
>TRBV29-1|TRBJ1-4
CSVLGSQGPTNEKLFF
>TRBV5-1|TRBJ2-3
CASSQAERGVADTQYF
>TRBV6-6|TRBJ1-1
CASTLGQEAFF
>TRBV27|TRBJ2-7
CASTAGTGRAEQYF
>TRBV11-2|TRBJ1-2
CASSLGQGVFYGYTF
>TRBV19|TRBJ1-1
CASSIGFTEAFF
>TRBV6-1|TRBJ1-1
CASSARWDTYRNTEAFF
>TRBV11-3|TRBJ2-5
CASSLGYRGQETQYF
>TRBV25-1|TRBJ2-7
CASSDRGLTYEQYF
>TRBV4-1|TRBJ2-7
CASSQGAEYPYEQYF
>TRBV11-2|TRBJ2-1
CASSSTDTPNNEQFF
>TRBV4-2|TRBJ2-1
CASSPHGGEGYNEQFF
>TRBV7-9|TRBJ2-1
CASSSPLTGQRNEQFF
>TRBV5-4|TRBJ2-7
CASRTSGAYEQYF
>TRBV18|TRBJ1-1
CASSPISQSGNTEAFF
>TRBV5-1|TRBJ2-1
CASSEDIAASYNEQFF
>TRBV29-1|TRBJ2-2
CSVVGHVQGGELFF
>TRBV15|TRBJ2-2
CATSRDLTGELFF
>TRBV7-9|TRBJ2-2
CASSLAFSGELFF
>TRBV6-1|TRBJ2-2
CASSGTSGRADTGELFF
>TRBV13|TRBJ2-7
CASSFKSSYEQYF
>TRBV29-1|TRBJ2-3
CSVVLAGGTDTQYF
>TRBV9|TRBJ2-2
CASSGQGANTGELFF
>TRBV10-3|TRBJ1-1
CAISEGGGRTEAFF
>TRBV5-6|TRBJ1-4
CASSPRGEKLFF
>TRBV7-6|TRBJ1-5
CASSLATGILSNQPQHF
>TRBV18|TRBJ2-7
CASSPPVGQDYEQYF
>TRBV9|TRBJ2-5
CASSVGTGGRGETQYF
>TRBV4-3|TRBJ1-6
CASSQDLLGGSPLHF
>TRBV27|TRBJ1-2
CASSLSSSLVGYTF
>TRBV19|TRBJ2-1
CASSGSSYNEQFF
>TRBV11-2|TRBJ2-1
CASSLVASGYYNEQFF
>TRBV18|TRBJ2-7
CASSPKGARVYEQYF
>TRBV19|TRBJ2-6
CASSDPGQGIRGANVLTF
>TRBV12-5|TRBJ1-2
CASGLGVGTGAGYTF
>TRBV27|TRBJ2-1
CATEDRAYNEQFF
>TRBV27|TRBJ2-1
CASSLSITSNEQFF
>TRBV13|TRBJ1-1
CASSLMAGRRDTEAFF
>TRBV2|TRBJ1-2
CASSPFNYGYTF
>TRBV19|TRBJ2-1
CASSPYQAFFNNEQFF
>TRBV11-2|TRBJ2-1
CASSWTSGSDEQFF
>TRBV29-1|TRBJ1-2
CSVDRTGRNYGYTF
>TRBV7-9|TRBJ2-1
CASIPTGAYNEQFF
>TRBV7-2|TRBJ2-1
CASSYSGLFYNEQFF
>TRBV21-1|TRBJ1-2
CASSNYPTRTRKHGYTF
>TRBV10-2|TRBJ1-5
CASAAGGRGNQPQHF
>TRBV5-1|TRBJ2-7
CASSYETVEYEQYF
>TRBV5-8|TRBJ1-5
CASSPWTGAHF
>TRBV2|TRBJ2-3
CASSEAPGTGSTDTQYF
>TRBV11-2|TRBJ2-5
CASSLLAGVRAGETQYF
>TRBV4-3|TRBJ2-7
CASSPHGAPSYEQYF
>TRBV30|TRBJ2-7
CACDNHEQYF
>TRBV6-5|TRBJ2-7
CASSYGTSGKSEQYF
>TRBV27|TRBJ2-3
CASSPGPGLAGTDTQYF
>TRBV6-4|TRBJ2-1
CASSDRTGGDWNEQFF
>TRBV19|TRBJ1-1
CASGQGFGMSEAFF
>TRBV18|TRBJ1-1
CASKTDRGHTEAFF
>TRBV27|TRBJ2-3
CASSFLRRESTDTQYF